Given below is one TCR beta chain in context. The sample belongs to a study of blood T cell repertoires in COVID-19. On the study more broadly: PBMCs, B-cell-depleted T cells, or T cells were the source of the cDNA or gDNA that made up the material.

Assay used: immunoSEQ multiplex PCR; TCRdb lists only in-frame clones, some missing. The sample lists 150,000 to 200,000 clones, 85% to 90% occurring once. Germline V CDR1 and CDR2: MNHEY, SVGAGI. The CDR3 consists of 13 residues. V was cut by 5 bases and J by 4 bases, with 11 bases left in between. The sample comprised peripheral blood. The J gene is TRBJ1-2, the V gene TRBV6-5; D remains unclear. The origin of this receptor is a woman older than 75 in a cohort sampled during active or convalescent COVID-19. Written as DNA, the CDR3 is TGTGCCAGCAGTAACATCCGCGGCTATGGCTACACCTTC. It codes for CASSNIRGYGYTF.